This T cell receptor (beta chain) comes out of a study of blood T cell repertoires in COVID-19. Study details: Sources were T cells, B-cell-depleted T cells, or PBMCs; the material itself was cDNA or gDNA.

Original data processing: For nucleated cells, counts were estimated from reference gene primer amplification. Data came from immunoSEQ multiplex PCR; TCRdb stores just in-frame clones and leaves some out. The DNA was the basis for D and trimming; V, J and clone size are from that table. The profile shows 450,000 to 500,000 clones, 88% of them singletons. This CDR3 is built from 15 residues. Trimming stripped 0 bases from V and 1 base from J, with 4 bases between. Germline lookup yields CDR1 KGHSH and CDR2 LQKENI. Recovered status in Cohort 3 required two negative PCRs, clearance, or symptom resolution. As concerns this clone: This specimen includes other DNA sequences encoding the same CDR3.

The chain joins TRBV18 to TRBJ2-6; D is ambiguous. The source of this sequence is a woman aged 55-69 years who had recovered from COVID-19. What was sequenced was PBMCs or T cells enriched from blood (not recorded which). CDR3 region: CASSPPRSGANVLTF. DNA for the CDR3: TGTGCCAGCTCACCACCCCGGTCTGGGGCCAACGTCCTGACTTTC.